This entry concerns a single T cell receptor beta chain. No cognate antigen has been identified for it. Library creation used the immunoSEQ multiplex PCR assay. The multiplex PCR relied on a mix of 60 forward primers for TCR Vbeta segments and 13 reverse primers for TCR Jbeta segments. Amplification of the CDR3 region of rearranged TCR beta genes was performed with a multiplex PCR assay on genomic DNA. The Illumina HiSeq System was used to sequence the amplified TCR beta libraries as 87-base-pair reads. The paper's processing steps were these. Across the 700 or so repertoires, a later analysis counted tens of millions of unique TCR beta chains, roughly 11 million of which were shared by at least two donors. To remove PCR and sequencing errors, raw reads were error-corrected and collapsed into unique sequences using a nearest-neighbor algorithm that merged closely related sequences. V, D and J gene segments were assigned by aligning CDR3 sequences to IMGT reference sequences. For a sequence to be retained, a match of at least six nucleotides to both a V gene segment and a J gene segment was required. Rearrangements were called productive when the CDR3 lacked stop codons and stayed in frame with V and J; all others were non-productive. CDR3 was defined by IMGT convention, running from the second conserved V-encoded cysteine to the conserved J-encoded phenylalanine. The earlier analysis of about 560 of the donors excluded any sequence lacking an unambiguous match to a single V gene segment. In an earlier analysis of approximately 590 of the donors, V segments were called functional above 56.7% productive rearrangements and were called segregating when the between-donor standard deviation exceeded 5%. A statistical classification framework was built to diagnose cytomegalovirus status from the catalog of TCR beta chain sequences. In a later analysis, TCR nucleotide sequences were compared against IMGT/GENE-DB human TR gene sequences so that V and J genes could be assigned. Using the TCRdist pipeline, a later analysis assigned CDR3 sequences along with most-parsimonious VDJ recombination scenarios. In a later analysis, every TCR beta chain was defined by the combination of its CDR3 amino acid sequence and its V-gene family, and reads without a unique V-gene family were dropped. In a later analysis, 450 to 600 highly shared, low-generation-probability nucleotide sequences were removed to address suspected cross-contamination and a sequencing artifact. In a later analysis, a clonal expansion index was calculated for each public chain from normalized within-repertoire ranks of inferred template counts. In a later analysis, generation probabilities were computed using a VDJ recombination model fitted to out-of-frame rearrangements, and the results were checked against IGoR. In a later analysis, TCR-TCR, TCR-HLA and TCR-CMV co-occurrence was scored with hypergeometric tests, and a repertoire-size bias correction was applied to TCR pairs. A later analysis estimated false discovery rates by permuting HLA or CMV assignments 20 times. In a later analysis, co-occurring TCRs were grouped using DBSCAN, with TCRdist sequence similarity added in when clustering inside HLA-allele-positive subsets. For co-occurrence clustering, repertoires with fewer than 30,000 or more than 120,000 public chains were excluded, along with roughly 5 repertoires with anomalous nucleotide sharing. TCRdb took over this immuneACCESS table, retaining in-frame rearrangements with V and J assigned. Such tables are incomplete; in checked studies, under half of the missing clones stem from an unresolved V gene, and the remainder is unexplained. D and trimming were read from the DNA, whereas the V and J calls and clone size are those reported in that table. The sample's table covers 45,000 to 60,000 clones. The ten top clones hold 17% of the sample.

This sample is part of a study of cytomegalovirus exposure and HLA in healthy donors (dated by TCRdb to 2015 to 2018). For the study in its entirety: An earlier analysis of more than 550 of the donors reported about 280 Gb of sequence data and 95 million to 120 million unique TCR beta sequences obtained from around 180 million T cells. About 310 gigabases of sequencing data and around 87 million unique TCR sequences were included in an early release covering over 600 HLA-typed donors. Of the roughly 400 genotyped donors, roughly 76% were placed in the genetic ancestry cluster associated with self-reported Caucasian donors. The study aimed to test whether signatures of past pathogen exposure could be identified by cataloging public T cell receptors. The T cell repertoires of about 700 subjects were profiled by immunosequencing and related to cytomegalovirus serostatus. Along with the approximately 700-subject first cohort, a separate validation cohort of around 110 different subjects was used. The study combined high-throughput TCR immunosequencing, statistical association of individual TCRs with disease status, and machine learning to predict cytomegalovirus infection status. A later analysis re-analyzed previously published TCR beta repertoires from 660 or so donors and added high-resolution HLA genotyping to study TCR occurrence patterns. The later analysis used no new phenotypic data to find candidate immune exposures, relying instead on TCR beta sequences and their occurrence across donors. An earlier analysis of roughly 580 of the donors used high-throughput TCR beta sequencing to judge whether each TCR beta V gene segment behaved as functional or pseudogenic. Donor age, sex, ethnicity and CMV serostatus were collected together with the repertoire data. In a later genetic analysis, genome-wide SNP genotypes for about three fifths of the roughly 670 donors were used, and that subset was treated as a discovery cohort. Every repertoire in the discovery cohort had been generated on one and the same sequencing platform. HLA typing covered class I and class II loci at four-digit resolution. Typing coverage varied by locus: about 620-630 donors for A, B, C, DRB1 and DQB1; 522 for DQA1; 600 to 610 for DPA1; fewer than 480 for DPB1. Four to six DR-DQ haplotypes were handled as single units for association and clustering, since linkage in the cohort was strong. On average, 235,054 unique TCR beta nucleotide sequences were sequenced per donor among more than 350 genotyped donors of the cohort, with 15% to 20% of those sequences being non-productive. What the authors observed across the whole study: In an earlier analysis of more than 500 of the donors, most TCR beta V segments appeared in productive rearrangements about 87% or about 30% of the time, broadly matching IMGT annotations. A few of the identified cytomegalovirus-associated TCR beta chains were confirmed in vitro to be specific for cytomegalovirus antigens. Some IMGT-functional V segments, including TRBV6-2 and TRBV6-3, could not be told apart with the 87-base-pair reads, so those segments were excluded. Because some donors lacked HLA typing at each locus, the association tests relied only on the typed subset. A later genetic analysis reported fewer N-insertions in productive TCRs among donors in an Asian-associated ancestry cluster than the approximately 670-donor mean. According to a later analysis, TCR association rates differed among HLA loci, with DRB1 alleles showing the most associated TCRs and HLA-C alleles showing the fewest. In both the original and validation cohorts, the classifier was reported to diagnose cytomegalovirus status with high specificity and sensitivity. A later analysis reported that several top co-occurrence clusters appeared linked to parvovirus B19, influenza, CMV and Epstein-Barr virus. Most TCR sequences were seen in very few donors, while some public TCRs were found in many individuals. A later analysis found that HLA-associated TCR beta chains were more clonally expanded and had lower generation probabilities than equally common non-associated chains. A further reported finding was that TCR beta sequences accurately predicted the HLA-A and HLA-B alleles for most subjects in the first cohort. Because counts were too low, fewer than 20 rarely observed V segments, including chromosome 9 orphons, were excluded from the earlier analysis of 500 to 700 of the donors. A later analysis found that most CMV-associated TCR beta chains appeared HLA-restricted, with HLA associations seemingly driven largely by CMV exposure. The study listed 150 to 200 TCR beta chains as associated with cytomegalovirus. An association between a missense DCLRE1C variant and V-gene and J-gene trimming of TCR beta chains was found in a later genetic analysis and replicated in an independent cohort. Only TCR beta chains were sequenced in this cohort, and the absence of alpha or paired-chain data limited detectable features. Linkage disequilibrium might explain the correlated functional status among segregating V segments, but an unknown experimental factor could not be ruled out. At a false discovery rate of 0.05, a later analysis linked roughly 17,000 TCR beta sequences to specific HLA alleles. The only immune exposure information available for the cohort was CMV serostatus. When HLA alleles, especially DR and DQ, strongly co-occurred, TCR associations were difficult to assign to individual alleles. The sequencing pipeline was judged likely to have produced a cluster of highly shared sequence variants as a technical artifact. Sequencing depth was assumed to be roughly uniform across donors in the presence/absence analyses, though that assumption may not hold. It was suggested by the authors that the approach could potentially be generalized to other disease states and immunological phenotypes.

The cohort comprised more than 550 healthy bone marrow donors. Cohort members were all nominally healthy when sampled, although unrecorded immune exposures were likely present. The donor tested CMV seronegative, placing the donor among the roughly 400 seronegative members of the cohort. A peripheral blood sample was collected from each donor, and TCR beta sequencing was performed on peripheral blood mononuclear cells. Genomic DNA extraction from the blood cell samples was performed with the Qiagen DNeasy Blood Extraction Kit. Cut back by 0 bases and 5 bases, the V and J ends lie 14 bases apart. Including the terminal cysteine and phenylalanine, the CDR3 comprises 15 residues. The kept DNA is CDR3 alone, 45 bases in frame from the first base. In the germline V gene (reference sequence), CDR1 corresponds to SGHNT and CDR2 to YYREEE.

The clonotype originates from a male donor in good health and CMV-seronegative. The sequenced sample was PBMCs. This sequence uses TRBV5-4 and TRBJ1-1, and possibly TRBD1, on 6 matching bases. The CDR3 region: CASSLDFAGTTEAFF. DNA sequence: TGTGCCAGCAGCTTGGATTTCGCAGGGACAACTGAAGCTTTCTTT.